This T cell receptor (beta chain) comes out of a study of cytomegalovirus exposure and HLA in healthy donors. Looking at the study overall: An earlier analysis found 95 million to 140 million unique TCR beta sequences from about 190 million T cells.

The CDR3 length is 15 residues. Trimming took off 1 base at V and 2 bases at J, with 12 bases between the two ends. The V gene's germline CDR1 is SGHAT and CDR2 FQNNGV. In regard to this clone: Its specificity is unknown.

PCR amplification relied on 60 Vbeta primers (plus 13 Jbeta primers). Study processing details: A later analysis counted some 87 million unique TCR beta chains, some 12 million shared. Generated by immunoSEQ multiplex PCR, the TCRdb table keeps only in-frame clones and is missing some. V, J and clone size are taken as reported in that table, and D and trimming were inferred from the DNA itself. This sample has some 60,000 clones; roughly 83% occur once, and the top ten carry 1.5% to 2%. Study results and limitations: Associated with HLA alleles at 0.05 false discovery rate in a later analysis were 16,951 TCR beta sequences. Per a prior analysis, the majority of TCR beta V segments were productive roughly 87% or roughly 30% of the time.

This clonotype was obtained from a human donor in good health. Material for sequencing was PBMCs. V gene TRBV11-2 combines with J gene TRBJ2-7, with D possibly matching TRBD2 (5 bases). The CDR3 nucleotides read TGTGCCAGCAGCTTAGTGAGCGGAGAGACCTACGAGCAGTACTTC. It specifies CASSLVSGETYEQYF. The whole variable domain, remainder taken from reference TRBV11-2 and TRBJ2-7, is EAGVAQSPRYKIIEKRQSVAFWCNPISGHATLYWYQQILGQGPKLLIQFQNNGVVDDSQLPKDRFSAERLKGVDSTLKIQPAKLEDSAVYLCASSLVSGETYEQYFGPGTRLTVT.